Listed below are T cell receptor beta chains from one sample, sequenced in a study of blood T cells in healthy people across ages. TCRdb independently ran MiXCR on the 5' RACE reads; one entry per CDR3 protein. The sample has approximately 800,000 distinct CDR3 sequences; around 34% are singletons. Sequenced: blood. The receptor source for this set is a man aged 18 to 30 in good health. The CDR3 runs from the conserved cysteine through the conserved F or W. D genes are given only for firm matches. The size of a clone is reported for some rows only, either as once, few or many, or as a class for expanded clones.

TRBD2,TRBJ2-3,once,TRBV7-2,CASSLLGTSGEGTDTQYF,TGTGCCAGCAGCTTACTCGGGACTAGCGGGGAGGGCACAGATACGCAGTATTTT
-,TRBJ2-1,-,TRBV20-1,CSARVRRGVNNEQFF,TGCAGTGCTAGAGTACGGCGGGGTGTTAACAATGAGCAGTTCTTC
-,TRBJ1-2,few,TRBV7-8,CASSLSGRAANGYTF,TGTGCCAGCAGCTTATCAGGCAGGGCGGCGAATGGCTACACCTTC
-,TRBJ2-3,-,TRBV12-3/TRBV12-4,CASLLHRGWADAQYF,TGTGCCAGCCTTTTACATCGGGGGTGGGCAGATGCGCAGTATTTT
TRBD1,TRBJ1-6,-,TRBV5-5,CASSLGQGSNSPLHF,TGTGCCAGCAGCTTGGGACAGGGGAGTAATTCACCCCTCCACTTT
-,TRBJ2-1,few,TRBV5-5,CASSLARTNNEQFF,TGTGCCAGCAGCTTGGCCCGGACTAACAATGAGCAGTTCTTC
TRBD1,TRBJ2-4,-,TRBV6-4,CASSDGQGDGNIQYF,TGTGCCAGCAGTGATGGACAGGGGGATGGAAACATTCAGTACTTC
TRBD1,TRBJ2-7,-,TRBV5-1,CASILDREPLPYEQYF,TGCGCCAGCATCCTAGACAGGGAACCTCTCCCCTACGAGCAGTACTTC
TRBD1,TRBJ2-6,-,TRBV28,CASSLATGYPSGANVLTF,TGTGCCAGCAGTTTGGCGACAGGGTACCCCTCTGGGGCCAACGTCCTGACTTTC
TRBD1,TRBJ2-4,-,TRBV4-3,CASSQRKGAGNIQYF,TGCGCCAGCAGCCAAAGAAAGGGGGCTGGAAACATTCAGTACTTC
-,TRBJ1-1,-,TRBV20-1,CSPNLGVTDTEAFF,TGCAGTCCCAATTTAGGGGTTACGGACACTGAAGCTTTCTTT
-,TRBJ1-4,-,TRBV12-3/TRBV12-4,CATSVGGANEKLFF,TGTGCCACCAGTGTGGGGGGTGCTAATGAAAAACTGTTTTTT
-,TRBJ2-7,-,TRBV4-2,CASSQEVRVLAEQYF,TGTGCCAGCAGCCAAGAAGTAAGGGTCTTGGCCGAGCAGTACTTC
TRBD2,TRBJ2-7,-,TRBV6-5,CASSWTSGSYEQYF,TGTGCCAGCAGTTGGACTAGCGGATCCTACGAGCAGTACTTC
TRBD1,TRBJ1-1,few,TRBV12-3/TRBV12-4,CASSSGQGAEAFF,TGTGCCAGCAGCTCGGGACAGGGAGCTGAAGCTTTCTTT
-,TRBJ2-7,once,TRBV7-2,CASSLMTGTQVGEQYF,TGTGCCAGCAGCTTGATGACCGGGACCCAAGTAGGCGAGCAGTACTTC
-,TRBJ2-5,-,TRBV9,CASTVRGEGVNEQYF,TGTGCCAGCACCGTTCGAGGGGAGGGGGTGAATGAGCAGTACTTC
-,TRBJ1-1,few,TRBV2,CASGQGTEAFF,TGTGCCAGCGGGCAGGGGACTGAAGCTTTCTTT
TRBD1,TRBJ1-1,-,TRBV14,CASSLNLGQAWTEAFF,TGTGCCAGCAGCCTCAACCTCGGACAGGCGTGGACTGAAGCTTTCTTT
-,TRBJ2-5,once,TRBV29-1,CSATREQETQYF,TGCAGCGCCACTAGGGAACAAGAGACCCAGTACTTC
TRBD2,TRBJ2-7,-,TRBV4-3,CASSQDWRRGAGYEQYF,TGCGCCAGCAGCCAAGATTGGAGGCGGGGGGCGGGCTACGAGCAGTACTTC
TRBD1,TRBJ2-7,many,TRBV12-3/TRBV12-4,CASRPPGQAGEQYF,TGTGCCAGCAGACCTCCCGGACAGGCGGGCGAGCAGTACTTC
-,TRBJ2-1,few,TRBV4-2,CASSQVGHDNEQFF,TGTGCCAGCAGCCAAGTGGGTCACGACAATGAGCAGTTCTTC
-,TRBJ2-7,-,TRBV7-3,CASSFSSAKDGTYEQYF,TGTGCCAGCAGCTTTAGCTCAGCGAAAGACGGTACCTACGAGCAGTACTTC